Below are 24 T cell receptor beta chains sequenced from a single sample in a study of T cell changes during pregnancy in multiple sclerosis. This table comes from immunoSEQ multiplex PCR, and its TCRdb copy is limited to in-frame clones, with some not included. The data hold roughly 67,000 clones, with approximately 91% observed a single time. The input for sequencing was peripheral blood, taken in the second trimester of pregnancy. These receptors were obtained from a female donor with multiple sclerosis, enrolled in a pregnancy study.

The J gene is TRBJ1-1, the V gene TRBV6-5; TRBD1 is a possible D gene (5 bases). This CDR3 spans 11 amino acids. The V and J ends lost 2 bases and 10 bases respectively, with 8 bases between them. Germline lookup yields CDR1 MNHEY and CDR2 SVGAGI. The CDR3 DNA is TGTGCCAGCAGTTACCAGGGTCGAGCTTTCTTT. Translation: CASSYQGRAFF.

V usage is TRBV19 and J usage is TRBJ1-3; D is ambiguous. The V end was cut by 3 bases, the J end by 0 bases, with 6 bases between. The CDR3 spans 14 residues. Germline CDR1 reads LNHDA; CDR2 reads SQIVND (reference sequence). The CDR3 bases are TGTGCCAGTAGTATCCAGGTCTCTGGAAACACCATATATTTT. Translated: CASSIQVSGNTIYF.

This chain connects TRBV5-1 to TRBJ2-1, with 10 positions matching TRBD2. The CDR3 contains 17 residues. Trimming took 2 bases from V and 7 from J; bases not matched to a gene: 12. Per the germline V gene, CDR1 is SGHRS and CDR2 is YFSETQ. The CDR3 spells CASSFLVRGTSENEQFF. The CDR3 DNA reads as TGCGCCAGCAGCTTTCTCGTTAGGGGGACTAGCGAGAATGAGCAGTTCTTC.

The rearrangement joins TRBV7-9 to TRBJ1-4, with 7 bases lining up with TRBD1. V lost 5 bases to trimming and J lost 4 bases; unmatched junction nucleotides: 7. Per germline, CDR1 SEHNR and CDR2 FQNEAQ (reference sequence). The CDR3 covers 15 residues. The CDR3 spells CASSRRTGSNEKLFF. DNA of the CDR3: TGTGCCAGCAGCCGCCGGACAGGCAGTAATGAAAAACTGTTTTTT.

This clone was counted a single time. The chain combines TRBV30 with TRBJ2-3; 7 bases line up with TRBD2. This CDR3 comprises 12 residues. The germline gives CDR1 GTSNPN, CDR2 SVGIG (reference sequence). Trimming cost V 3 bases and J 11 bases; bases outside gene matches: 8. The CDR3 protein is CAWSVGRERQYF. CDR3 bases: TGTGCCTGGAGCGTAGGGCGGGAGAGGCAGTATTTT.

This chain links TRBV4-2 with TRBJ1-1; a possible D gene is TRBD1 (5 bases). This CDR3 has 16 residues. Germline lookup yields CDR1 LGHNA and CDR2 YNFKEQ. Between the trimmed V and J ends, which lost 6 bases and 2 bases, there was a span of 19 bases. For the CDR3, the DNA is TGTGCCAGCAGTCCAGAAATCGGAGGGGTAAACACTGAAGCTTTCTTT. Translating gives CASSPEIGGVNTEAFF.

The count of this clone is one. The chain employs TRBV30 and TRBJ1-2, with D possibly matching TRBD1 (6 bases). V lost 2 bases and J 6 bases, leaving 10 bases between the germline ends. Per germline, CDR1 GTSNPN and CDR2 SVGIG (reference sequence). This CDR3 spans 12 amino acids. For the CDR3, the DNA is TGTGCCTGGAGTCTACAGGGAAATGGCTACACCTTC. Protein sequence: CAWSLQGNGYTF. The full variable domain, in which reference TRBV30 and TRBJ1-2 provide the parts outside the CDR3, is SQTIHQWPATLVQPVGSPLSLECTVEGTSNPNLYWYRQAAGRGLQLLFYSVGIGQISSEVPQNLSASRPQDRQFILSSKKLLLSDSGFYLCAWSLQGNGYTFGSGTRLTVV.

V usage is TRBV2 and J usage is TRBJ2-7; 9 bases are shared with TRBD2. V dropped 6 bases and J dropped 2; count of bases not matched to a gene: 8. In germline, CDR1 is SNHLY, CDR2 FYNNEI. The CDR3 covers 15 residues. The CDR3 DNA sequence: TGTGCCAGCAGGGAACCGACTAGCGGAGCCTACGAGCAGTACTTC. It codes for CASREPTSGAYEQYF.

The rearrangement uses TRBV7-2 and TRBJ2-5, with 7 bases identical to TRBD1. The CDR3 is made up of 15 amino acids. Losses at the gene ends were 4 bases for V and 2 bases for J; bases not matched to a gene: 7. CDR1 SGHTA and CDR2 FQGNSA come from the germline V gene. CDR3 amino acids: CASSYPDRYQETQYF. As DNA, the CDR3 is TGTGCCAGCAGCTACCCGGACAGGTATCAAGAGACCCAGTACTTC.

The chain is built from TRBV25-1 and TRBJ2-5; TRBD1 agrees at 9 bases. Germline CDR1 MGHDK, CDR2 SYGVNS. Unmatched junction bases numbered 7, after V lost 3 bases and J lost 5 bases. The CDR3 covers 15 residues. CDR3 region: CASSESRTGVETQYF. The CDR3 DNA follows: TGTGCCAGCAGTGAGTCTCGGACAGGGGTTGAGACCCAGTACTTC.

The chain couples TRBV11-2 to TRBJ2-2; 7 bases map to TRBD1. The trim removed 6 bases at V and 4 bases at J, leaving 8 bases unmatched. This CDR3 has 15 amino acids. CDR1 SGHAT and CDR2 FQNNGV come from the germline V gene. The CDR3 here is CASRPTGLITGELFF. The CDR3 nucleotides are TGTGCCAGCAGACCGACAGGGCTTATCACCGGGGAGCTGTTTTTT.

The chain joins TRBV4-3 to TRBJ2-3, with 13 bases matching TRBD2. Trimming cost V 0 bases and J 5 bases; bases outside gene matches: 8. This CDR3 is 18 amino acids long. Looked up from germline, CDR1 is LGHNA and CDR2 is YSLEER. DNA for the CDR3: TGCGCCAGCAGCCAAGATGGACTAGCGGGGGCTTGGGGAGATACGCAGTATTTT. Encoded protein: CASSQDGLAGAWGDTQYF.

The rearrangement uses TRBV10-2 and TRBJ2-5; TRBD2 matches at 9 bases. The germline CDR1 and CDR2 sequences are WSHSY and SAAADI. The CDR3 is 20 residues long. V trimming: 0 bases; J trimming: 4 bases; junction bases outside the gene matches: 18. In DNA form, the CDR3 reads TGCGCCAGCAGTGAGTCGGGCTATATCTCGGGGACTAGCTTATCAGAGACCCAGTACTTC. Translation gives CASSESGYISGTSLSETQYF.

The chain uses TRBV27 and TRBJ2-5; 13 bases are shared with TRBD2. CDR1 is MNHEY and CDR2 is SMNVEV in the germline V gene (reference sequence). The CDR3 runs to 16 residues. Unmatched junction bases numbered 5, after V lost 5 bases and J lost 2 bases. The CDR3 here is CASSLRTSGGQETQYF. The CDR3 DNA sequence: TGTGCCAGCAGTCTCCGGACTAGCGGGGGACAAGAGACCCAGTACTTC.

This clone has just one count. The chain recombines TRBV18 with TRBJ1-4; 7 bases are a match to TRBD1. The J segment lost 7 bases and the V segment lost 4 bases, leaving 9 bases of the junction unmatched. The CDR3 runs to 15 residues. CDR1 is KGHSH, CDR2 LQKENI, per germline. CDR3 sequence: CASSQLDRSSEKLFF. In DNA form, the CDR3 reads TGTGCCAGCTCACAATTGGACAGGTCTTCTGAAAAACTGTTTTTT.

The chain couples TRBV14 to TRBJ2-3, with D tentatively TRBD2 (6 bases). The CDR3 has 17 residues. Trimming shortened V by 1 base and J by 0 bases, and 14 bases separated the two germline ends. Germline V CDR1 and CDR2: SGHDN, FVKESK. The CDR3 here is CASSQGRDLTSTDTQYF. DNA for the CDR3: TGTGCCAGCAGCCAAGGTCGGGACTTGACTAGCACAGATACGCAGTATTTT.

The rearrangement uses TRBV7-7 and TRBJ2-2; tentative D call: TRBD2 (7 bases). Germline-derived CDR1 and CDR2 are SSHAT and FNYEAQ (reference sequence). V was cut by 6 bases and J by 5 bases, with 10 bases left in between. The CDR3 loop spans 13 amino acids. CDR3 sequence: CASRRGGTGELFF. CDR3 nucleotides: TGTGCCAGCAGAAGGGGGGGGACCGGGGAGCTGTTTTTT.

The rearrangement links TRBV9 to TRBJ2-1; 9 nucleotides line up with TRBD2. V shed 0 bases, J shed 3 bases, and the junction held 1 base outside the gene matches. Germline loops: CDR1 SGDLS, CDR2 YYNGEE. The CDR3 is made up of 15 amino acids. The CDR3 DNA follows: TGTGCCAGCAGCGTAGGACTAGCGGACTACAATGAGCAGTTCTTC. Its translation is CASSVGLADYNEQFF. The full variable domain, its missing parts supplied by reference TRBV9 and TRBJ2-1, is DSGVTQTPKHLITATGQRVTLRCSPRSGDLSVYWYQQSLDQGLQFLIQYYNGEERAKGNILERFSAQQFPDLHSELNLSSLELGDSALYFCASSVGLADYNEQFFGPGTRLTVL.

This chain links TRBV19 with TRBJ1-1; maybe TRBD1 (6 bases). Germline assignment: CDR1 LNHDA and CDR2 SQIVND (reference sequence). This CDR3 is built from 14 residues. V lost 11 bases and J 0 bases, leaving 16 bases between the germline ends. This CDR3 is CASRRQGLNTEAFF. The DNA for the CDR3 is TGTGCCTCCAGAAGGCAGGGGTTGAACACTGAAGCTTTCTTT.

The chain has TRBV6-6 and TRBJ2-5; D might be TRBD1 (6 bases). Looked up from germline, CDR1 is MNHNY and CDR2 is SVGAGI (reference sequence). The CDR3 sequence is 13 residues long. The V end lost 3 bases, the J end lost 7 bases, and 12 bases lay between the germline ends. CDR3 coding DNA: TGTGCCAGCAGTTATAGGACAGAAGGGACCCAGTACTTC. Its translation: CASSYRTEGTQYF.

The rearrangement joins TRBV7-9 to TRBJ1-4; the D gene is possibly TRBD1 (6 bases). Germline CDR1 reads SEHNR; CDR2 reads FQNEAQ (reference sequence). The CDR3 length is 15 residues. Trimming pared 1 base from V and 5 bases from J, leaving 11 bases between. The CDR3 protein is CASSLDRGQNEKLFF. In nucleotides, the CDR3 is TGTGCCAGCAGCTTAGATAGGGGACAAAATGAAAAACTGTTTTTT.

The chain couples TRBV18 to TRBJ1-1; TRBD1 matches 10 bases. V dropped 3 bases and J dropped 1; count of bases not matched to a gene: 5. The CDR3 totals 16 residues. Looked up from germline, CDR1 is KGHSH and CDR2 is LQKENI. The CDR3 DNA follows: TGTGCCAGCTCACCGAGACAGGGGGCGCGGAACACTGAAGCTTTCTTT. It yields the protein CASSPRQGARNTEAFF.

The CDR3 sequence is CASSLLPLGGTYNEQFF. The CDR3 DNA reads TGTGCCAGCAGTCTCCTCCCGCTAGGGGGCACCTACAATGAGCAGTTCTTC. The chain employs TRBV6-4 and TRBJ2-1; TRBD1 matches at 7 bases. The CDR3 consists of 17 residues. The V segment lost 5 bases and the J segment 2 bases; nucleotides outside the gene matches: 12. Germline V CDR1 and CDR2: MRHNA, SNTAGT.

The CDR3 DNA reads TGTGCCAGCAGTTATAGAGCGCCCACAGATACGCAGTATTTT. Translating gives CASSYRAPTDTQYF. The genes are TRBV6-5 and TRBJ2-3; no definite D call. This CDR3 is 14 amino acids long. Between the trimmed V and J ends, which lost 3 bases and 2 bases, there was a span of 9 bases. CDR1 is MNHEY, CDR2 SVGAGI, per germline.